A single sample gave rise to the 22 T cell receptor beta chains below, sequenced in a study of blood T cell repertoires in COVID-19. Method: immunoSEQ multiplex PCR; TCRdb's copy keeps in-frame clones and lacks some. The data contain around 240,000 clones, 75% to 85% of them singletons. Sequencing was done on a sample of peripheral blood. The receptors were gathered from a woman in her fifties or sixties with acute or convalescent COVID-19.

This chain uses TRBV30 with TRBJ2-3; D gene uncertain. Trimming removed 1 base from V and 1 base from J, with 9 bases in between. CDR1 is GTSNPN, CDR2 SVGIG, per germline (reference sequence). The CDR3 consists of 14 residues. CDR3 loop: CAWSGGVGTDTQYF. In DNA, the CDR3 is TGTGCCTGGAGTGGCGGCGTAGGCACAGATACGCAGTATTTT.

V is TRBV3-1 (or the pseudogene TRBV3-2) and J is TRBJ2-7, with 13 nucleotides matching TRBD2. V shed 6 bases and J 2 bases; nucleotides not matched to a gene: 10. The CDR3 loop spans 17 amino acids. Germline V gives CDR1 LGHDT, CDR2 YNNKEL (reference sequence). For the CDR3, the DNA is TGTGCCAGCAGGGAATATTGGACTAGCGGGAGCCCCTACGAGCAGTACTTC. Translated, it gives CASREYWTSGSPYEQYF.

This chain connects TRBV27 to TRBJ2-5; a weak D match, TRBD1 (6 bases). The CDR3 is 14 residues long. Germline lookup yields CDR1 MNHEY and CDR2 SMNVEV (reference sequence). The V end was cut by 2 bases, the J end by 5 bases, with 12 bases between. DNA of the CDR3: TGTGCCAGCAGTTTAGTGGGGGCCGGGGAGACCCAGTACTTC. Its translation is CASSLVGAGETQYF.

V and J are TRBV18 and TRBJ2-3; possible D gene TRBD1, 6 bases. Germline V gene sequence: CDR1 KGHSH, CDR2 LQKENI. The CDR3 is 15 amino acids. The V end was cut by 1 base, the J end by 6 bases, with 14 bases between. The CDR3 spells CASSPRFGGLDTQYF. CDR3 bases: TGTGCCAGCTCACCACGCTTTGGGGGCTTGGATACGCAGTATTTT. Using reference TRBV18 and TRBJ2-3 for the parts outside the CDR3, the full variable domain is NAGVMQNPRHLVRRRGQEARLRCSPMKGHSHVYWYRQLPEEGLKFMVYLQKENIIDESGMPKERFSAEFPKEGPSILRIQQVVRGDSAAYFCASSPRFGGLDTQYFGPGTRLTVL.

The gene calls are TRBV6-4 and TRBJ2-2; perhaps TRBD2 as D (6 bases). Per germline, CDR1 MRHNA and CDR2 SNTAGT. This CDR3 is built from 15 residues. V was clipped by 5 bases and J by 3 bases, with 13 bases between them. The CDR3 coding sequence is TGTGCCAGCAGTTCCGGGACTCTTGACACCGGGGAGCTGTTTTTT. It yields the protein CASSSGTLDTGELFF.

This clone was picked up one time. The J gene is TRBJ1-3, the V gene TRBV9; D is unclear. V lost 3 bases, J lost 0 bases, and 10 bases lay in between. The germline V gene encodes CDR1 SGDLS and CDR2 YYNGEE. CDR3 length: 15 amino acids. The CDR3: CASSATSASGNTIYF. The CDR3 DNA follows: TGTGCCAGCAGCGCGACATCCGCCTCTGGAAACACCATATATTTT.

The chain carries TRBV6-1 and TRBJ1-1, with 7 bases aligning to TRBD1. Germline V lookup: CDR1 MNHNS, CDR2 SASEGT. V dropped 0 bases and J dropped 12; count of bases not matched to a gene: 13. The CDR3 extends over 15 amino acids. The CDR3 here is CASSEAALRTGGTFF. In nucleotides, the CDR3 is TGTGCCAGCAGTGAAGCGGCCCTTAGGACAGGAGGAACTTTCTTT.

The V gene is TRBV4-2, the J gene TRBJ1-6; 8 bases line up with TRBD1. The junction had 12 bases not matched to a gene; V was cut back by 0 bases and J by 5 bases. The CDR3 extends over 19 amino acids. Per germline, CDR1 LGHNA and CDR2 YNFKEQ. CDR3 in amino acids: CASSQDPIIGTGDNSPLHF. In DNA, the CDR3 is TGTGCCAGCAGCCAAGATCCTATAATAGGGACAGGAGATAATTCACCCCTCCACTTT.

The DNA of the CDR3 is TGTGCCAGCAGACGGACAGAGAATCAGCCCCAGCATTTT. Residues: CASRRTENQPQHF. The V gene is TRBV28, the J gene TRBJ1-5; D possibly corresponds to TRBD1 (6 bases). V was trimmed by 6 bases and J by 4 bases, leaving 10 bases between them. The CDR3 covers 13 residues. Germline-derived CDR1 and CDR2 are MDHEN and SYDVKM.

The chain carries TRBV2 and TRBJ2-7; a weak D match, TRBD2 (5 bases). This CDR3 is built from 15 residues. Looked up from germline, CDR1 is SNHLY and CDR2 is FYNNEI. V was trimmed by 3 bases and J by 2 bases, leaving 14 bases between them. The CDR3 loop is CASSDSGLQTYEQYF. The CDR3, as DNA: TGTGCCAGCAGTGATAGTGGACTTCAAACCTACGAGCAGTACTTC.

The V and J genes are TRBV30 and TRBJ1-1; TRBD1 matches 9 bases. Trimming at V came to 3 bases and at J to 7 bases, leaving 15 bases not matched to a gene. CDR1 is GTSNPN and CDR2 is SVGIG in the germline V gene (reference sequence). The CDR3 has 16 amino acids. Here the CDR3 DNA reads TGTGCCTGGAGAGGGCCGGGACAGGGCCTAGCGGGTGAAGCTTTCTTT. It is translated as CAWRGPGQGLAGEAFF.

CDR3 loop: CASSQFSGRAEDTQYF. The CDR3 DNA is TGCGCCAGCAGCCAATTCAGCGGGAGGGCCGAAGATACGCAGTATTTT. The gene calls are TRBV4-1 and TRBJ2-3; TRBD2 agrees at 10 bases. V gave up 2 bases and J gave up 5 bases; unmatched junction bases: 7. The V gene's germline CDR1 is MGHRA and CDR2 YSYEKL. The CDR3 runs 16 residues.

This chain uses TRBV6-6 with TRBJ2-3, with a possible D match to TRBD2 (5 bases). This CDR3 is built from 12 residues. Trimming removed 5 bases at V and 4 bases at J, with 7 bases between. Germline CDR1 reads MNHNY; CDR2 reads SVGAGI (reference sequence). The CDR3: CASSIASDTQYF. CDR3 DNA sequence: TGTGCCAGCAGTATAGCGTCAGATACGCAGTATTTT.

This chain uses TRBV11-2 with TRBJ1-3; D is perhaps TRBD1 (5 bases). V was clipped by 2 bases and J by 2 bases, with 10 bases between them. Germline lookup yields CDR1 SGHAT and CDR2 FQNNGV. CDR3 length equals 15 residues. CDR3 DNA sequence: TGTGCCAGCAGCTTATTATCAGGGCCTGGAAACACCATATATTTT. It codes for CASSLLSGPGNTIYF.

The CDR3 region is CASSLETGEETQYF. The CDR3 DNA reads as TGCGCCAGCAGCTTGGAAACAGGGGAAGAGACCCAGTACTTC. V gene TRBV5-1 combines with J gene TRBJ2-5; TRBD1 matches 7 bases. Germline V CDR1 and CDR2: SGHRS, YFSETQ. V was pared by 0 bases and J by 3 bases, with 2 bases of the junction left unmatched. The CDR3 sequence is 14 residues long.

CDR3 sequence: CSVQILAARADTQYF. The CDR3 DNA sequence: TGCAGCGTACAAATACTAGCGGCCAGGGCAGATACGCAGTATTTT. The chain uses TRBV29-1 and TRBJ2-3; 8 nucleotides agree with TRBD2. Per the germline V gene, CDR1 is SQVTM and CDR2 is ANQGSEA. V was clipped by 6 bases and J by 4 bases; unmatched bases: 12. The CDR3 consists of 15 residues.

The J gene is TRBJ2-7, the V gene TRBV30, with D perhaps matching TRBD1 (5 bases). CDR1 and CDR2 from the germline V gene are GTSNPN and SVGIG (reference sequence). The CDR3 totals 12 residues. Trimming removed 2 bases at V and 7 bases at J, with 12 bases between. In DNA form, the CDR3 reads TGTGCCTGGAGTCGCCGCCAGGGAGAGCAGTACTTC. This gives the protein CAWSRRQGEQYF. Looking up the rest from reference TRBV30 and TRBJ2-7 gives the full variable domain: SQTIHQWPATLVQPVGSPLSLECTVEGTSNPNLYWYRQAAGRGLQLLFYSVGIGQISSEVPQNLSASRPQDRQFILSSKKLLLSDSGFYLCAWSRRQGEQYFGPGTRLTVT.

The chain combines TRBV12-3 or TRBV12-4 with TRBJ1-1; weak D call: TRBD1 (6 bases). The CDR3 has 12 residues. V was pared by 3 bases and J by 7 bases, with 9 bases between. DNA of the CDR3: TGTGCCAGCAGTTTCGACAGGCTTGAAGCTTTCTTT. It yields the protein CASSFDRLEAFF.

The chain uses TRBV24-1 and TRBJ2-3; a possible D gene is TRBD2 (5 bases). CDR1 is KGHDR, CDR2 SFDVKD, per germline. Between the trimmed V and J ends, which lost 6 bases and 1 base, there was a span of 7 bases. CDR3 length: 13 residues. The CDR3 sequence: CATSLGGTDTQYF. The CDR3 nucleotides read TGTGCCACCAGTCTCGGGGGCACAGATACGCAGTATTTT.

The chain has TRBV3-1 (or the pseudogene TRBV3-2) and TRBJ2-2; TRBD2 aligns across 8 bases. The length of the CDR3 is 13 residues. Germline lookup yields CDR1 LGHDT and CDR2 YNNKEL (reference sequence). Trimming at V came to 8 bases and at J to 7 bases, leaving 6 bases not matched to a gene. The CDR3 spells CASSGLVDGELFF. The DNA of the CDR3 is TGTGCCAGCTCGGGACTAGTTGACGGGGAGCTGTTTTTT.

The DNA for the CDR3 is TGTGCCAGTAGGACGGCGGTTTGGGATCAGCCCCAGCATTTT. Protein product: CASRTAVWDQPQHF. The chain joins TRBV19 to TRBJ1-5; D gene unclear. Germline V lookup: CDR1 LNHDA, CDR2 SQIVND (reference sequence). The CDR3 length is 14 residues. Trimming left V 6 bases short and J 5 bases short, with 14 bases between.

V and J are TRBV4-3 and TRBJ2-1; 9 bases map to TRBD2. This CDR3 is 15 amino acids long. The germline V gene has CDR1 LGHNA and CDR2 YSLEER. The trim removed 1 base at V and 9 bases at J, leaving 7 bases unmatched. The CDR3 DNA reads as TGCGCCAGCAGCCAAGGGGGACTAGCTCGAGGTGAGCAGTTCTTC. Its translation: CASSQGGLARGEQFF.